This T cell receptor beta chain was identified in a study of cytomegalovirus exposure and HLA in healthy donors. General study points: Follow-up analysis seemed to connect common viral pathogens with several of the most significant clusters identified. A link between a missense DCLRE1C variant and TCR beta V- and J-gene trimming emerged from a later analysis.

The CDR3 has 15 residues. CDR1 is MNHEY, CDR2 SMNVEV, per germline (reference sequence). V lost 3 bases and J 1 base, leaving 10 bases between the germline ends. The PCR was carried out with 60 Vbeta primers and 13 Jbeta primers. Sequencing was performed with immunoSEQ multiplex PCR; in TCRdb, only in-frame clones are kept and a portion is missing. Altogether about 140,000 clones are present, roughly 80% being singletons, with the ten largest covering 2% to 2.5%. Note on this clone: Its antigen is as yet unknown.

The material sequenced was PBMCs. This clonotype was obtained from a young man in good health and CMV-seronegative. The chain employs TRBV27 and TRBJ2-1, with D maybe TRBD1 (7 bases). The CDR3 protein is CASSFRGASYNEQFF. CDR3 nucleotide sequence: TGTGCCAGCAGTTTCAGGGGGGCGTCCTACAATGAGCAGTTCTTC.